This TCR beta chain was identified during a study of lymphopenia after photon versus proton radiotherapy. Study-level points and caveats: Oligoclonal CD8+ Temra expansion after nadir drove photon patients' diversity drop. Better survival with proton therapy was suggested as possible, not demonstrated.

Trimming removed 5 bases at V and 7 bases at J, with 17 bases between. This CDR3 spans 15 amino acids. The germline V gene encodes CDR1 SGHAT and CDR2 FQNNGV. The data were produced by immunoSEQ multiplex PCR, yet TCRdb's version contains in-frame clones alone and is incomplete. Among some 64,000 clones, about nine tenths were seen once, and the ten largest hold roughly 13%. This clone was observed a single time. Its antigen is still unknown. This receptor was identified in a man older than 75 with esophageal cancer. The J gene is TRBJ1-4, the V gene TRBV11-2; D ambiguous. This specimen was peripheral blood, taken from a patient treated with proton-based radiotherapy. CDR3 amino acids: CASSRRGSLVEKLFF. Here the CDR3 DNA reads TGTGCCAGCAGCCGTCGAGGCAGTCTGGTTGAAAAACTGTTTTTT.